These 15 T cell receptor beta chains share one sample of origin, sequenced in a study of PD-1 blockade in classical Hodgkin lymphoma. TCRdb's copy holds only in-frame clones and misses some; the assay was immunoSEQ multiplex PCR. Counted here are almost 85,000 clones, about nine tenths occurring once; the ten biggest clones make up under 25%. The patients all showed relapse after autologous stem cell transplantation, while their brentuximab vedotin exposure varied. Here the sequenced sample was peripheral blood mononuclear cells (PBMCs), taken at baseline. These receptors were taken from a human donor with classical Hodgkin lymphoma.

The chain employs TRBV11-2 and TRBJ1-5; 8 nucleotides match TRBD1. Germline V CDR1 and CDR2: SGHAT, FQNNGV. Germline trimming cut 3 bases from V and 1 base from J; bases unmatched to any gene: 2. The CDR3 runs to 15 residues. The chain's CDR3 is CASSLRQGSNQPQHF. The CDR3 DNA is TGTGCCAGCAGCTTGAGACAGGGGAGCAATCAGCCCCAGCATTTT.

The chain employs TRBV6-4 and TRBJ2-3; D is unresolved. V was cut by 3 bases and J by 2 bases, with 6 bases left in between. This CDR3 is 13 amino acids long. CDR1 and CDR2 (germline): MRHNA, SNTAGT. The CDR3 is CASSERPTDTQYF. In nucleotides, the CDR3 is TGTGCCAGCAGTGAGCGCCCCACAGATACGCAGTATTTT.

This clone was seen just once. This chain connects TRBV10-2 to TRBJ2-1; D might be TRBD2 (5 bases). The CDR3 is made up of 13 amino acids. Trimming pared 1 base from V and 9 bases from J, leaving 10 bases between. CDR1 WSHSY and CDR2 SAAADI come from the germline V gene. The CDR3 region is CASSELLGVEQFF. For the CDR3, the DNA is TGCGCCAGCAGTGAGTTACTCGGGGTTGAGCAGTTCTTC.

The J gene is TRBJ2-1, the V gene TRBV30; a possible D gene is TRBD1 (6 bases). This CDR3 spans 10 amino acids. Trimming shortened V by 8 bases and J by 9 bases, and 11 bases separated the two germline ends. Germline V gives CDR1 GTSNPN, CDR2 SVGIG (reference sequence). Here the CDR3 DNA reads TGTGCCCGGGGACATGGTGAGCAGTTCTTC. It yields the protein CARGHGEQFF. Filled out from reference TRBV30 and TRBJ2-1, the complete variable domain reads SQTIHQWPATLVQPVGSPLSLECTVEGTSNPNLYWYRQAAGRGLQLLFYSVGIGQISSEVPQNLSASRPQDRQFILSSKKLLLSDSGFYLCARGHGEQFFGPGTRLTVL.

The V call is TRBV6-5, the J call TRBJ2-3; D gene uncertain. This CDR3 contains 12 residues. CDR1 and CDR2 (germline): MNHEY, SVGAGI. Deletions cut 6 bases from V and 4 bases from J, with 8 bases between. CDR3 region: CASSLRSDTQYF. In DNA, the CDR3 is TGTGCCAGCAGCCTAAGGTCAGATACGCAGTATTTT.

The chain recombines TRBV9 with TRBJ2-1; D gene uncertain. CDR3 size: 14 residues. Trimming stripped 0 bases from V and 7 bases from J, with 11 bases between. Germline V gene lookup returns CDR1 SGDLS and CDR2 YYNGEE. CDR3 protein: CASSVVGLANEQFF. The CDR3 region has the DNA TGTGCCAGCAGCGTAGTGGGTTTGGCGAATGAGCAGTTCTTC.

The chain is built from TRBV7-9 and TRBJ2-7; D not resolved. V was cut by 4 bases and J by 7 bases, with 23 bases left in between. The CDR3 spans 16 residues. CDR1 and CDR2 (germline): SEHNR, FQNEAQ (reference sequence). CDR3 sequence: CASSSLTSRRSKEQYF. CDR3 coding DNA: TGTGCCAGCAGCTCCTTAACGTCCCGACGATCTAAGGAGCAGTACTTC.

The V and J genes are TRBV7-9 and TRBJ2-5; tentative D call: TRBD2 (6 bases). V lost 5 bases and J 0 bases, leaving 16 bases between the germline ends. The CDR3 is made up of 16 amino acids. Germline-derived CDR1 and CDR2 are SEHNR and FQNEAQ (reference sequence). DNA of the CDR3: TGTGCCAGCAGCCACGAAATGGGACTGAACCAAGAGACCCAGTACTTC. Amino acid sequence: CASSHEMGLNQETQYF.

The genes are TRBV5-6 and TRBJ1-4; D gene uncertain. Trimming removed 4 bases at V and 8 bases at J, with 12 bases between. The CDR3 has 13 residues. The germline V gene encodes CDR1 SGHDT and CDR2 YYEEEE. The CDR3 is CASSPWAGEKLFF. CDR3 DNA sequence: TGTGCCAGCAGCCCCTGGGCGGGGGAAAAACTGTTTTTT. The whole variable domain, filled in from reference TRBV5-6 and TRBJ1-4, reads DAGVTQSPTHLIKTRGQQVTLRCSPKSGHDTVSWYQQALGQGPQFIFQYYEEEERQRGNFPDRFSGHQFPNYSSELNVNALLLGDSALYLCASSPWAGEKLFFGSGTQLSVL.

The V and J genes are TRBV5-4 and TRBJ2-1; D uncertain. The CDR3 contains 12 residues. Trimming took off 4 bases at V and 9 bases at J, with 11 bases between the two ends. The germline V gene has CDR1 SGHNT and CDR2 YYREEE (reference sequence). This chain's CDR3 is CASSPSLSEQFF. The CDR3 bases are TGTGCCAGCAGCCCTTCCTTAAGTGAGCAGTTCTTC.

J is TRBJ2-7 and V is TRBV5-4, with D possibly TRBD2 on 6 matching bases. V was trimmed by 3 bases and J by 9 bases, leaving 22 bases between them. This CDR3 comprises 15 residues. Germline CDR1 and CDR2: SGHNT and YYREEE (reference sequence). The CDR3 sequence is CASSSPDGRAGGQYF. CDR3 sequence (DNA): TGTGCCAGCAGCTCCCCTGATGGACGAGCGGGTGGGCAGTACTTC. Variable domain in full (rest from reference TRBV5-4 and TRBJ2-7): ETGVTQSPTHLIKTRGQQVTLRCSSQSGHNTVSWYQQALGQGPQFIFQYYREEENGRGNFPPRFSGLQFPNYSSELNVNALELDDSALYLCASSSPDGRAGGQYFGPGTRLTVT.

The J gene is TRBJ2-7, the V gene TRBV7-9; either TRBD1 or TRBD2 may fit D (5 bases each). Looked up from germline, CDR1 is SEHNR and CDR2 is FQNEAQ (reference sequence). The CDR3 sequence is 13 residues long. Trimming removed 1 base at V and 2 bases at J, with 6 bases between. CDR3 sequence: CASSLVGAYEQYF. CDR3 sequence (DNA): TGTGCCAGCAGCTTAGTGGGGGCCTACGAGCAGTACTTC.

The V and J genes are TRBV11-1 and TRBJ2-1, with 7 bases aligning to TRBD2. From germline, CDR1 is SGHAT and CDR2 FQDESV (reference sequence). The J segment lost 8 bases and the V segment lost 0 bases, leaving 7 bases of the junction unmatched. CDR3 length: 15 amino acids. The CDR3 loop is CASSLARLAGHEQFF. CDR3 sequence (DNA): TGTGCCAGCAGCTTAGCGCGACTAGCTGGTCATGAGCAGTTCTTC.

This clone is a singleton in its sample. V gene TRBV10-3 combines with J gene TRBJ2-7; D is uncertain. Germline V gives CDR1 ENHRY, CDR2 SYGVKD. This CDR3 comprises 15 residues. Between the trimmed V and J ends, which lost 0 bases and 1 base, there was a span of 10 bases. CDR3: CAISESGYFSYEQYF. In DNA, the CDR3 is TGTGCCATCAGTGAGTCAGGGTATTTTTCCTACGAGCAGTACTTC.

This chain connects TRBV25-1 to TRBJ1-1; D not resolved. From germline, CDR1 is MGHDK and CDR2 SYGVNS. The CDR3 has 11 amino acids. Trimming removed 4 bases from V and 3 bases from J, with 3 bases in between. Written as DNA, the CDR3 is TGTGCCAGCAGTGCGCACACTGAAGCTTTCTTT. Translated: CASSAHTEAFF.